The present entry profiles one T cell receptor beta chain with its context. No antigen is known for it. Trimming removed 3 bases at V and 5 bases at J, with 8 bases between. Germline V CDR1 and CDR2: SGHTA, FQGNSA. CDR3 size: 13 residues. PCR employed 60 Vbeta and 13 Jbeta primers. TCRdb keeps only in-frame clones here, not all; method: immunoSEQ multiplex PCR. Among 90,000 to 150,000 clones listed, approximately 80% were seen once. Samples came from healthy bone marrow donors. The data were taken from a study of cytomegalovirus exposure and HLA in healthy donors. Study context: An early data release held some 85 million unique TCRs from HLA-typed donors. Findings of the study overall: Generally TCR sequences proved uncommon, though certain public TCRs appeared in numerous donors. Using a false discovery rate of 0.05, a later analysis showed that approximately 16,000 TCR beta sequences were associated with HLA alleles.

The source material was PBMCs. The rearrangement uses TRBV7-2 and TRBJ1-5; no reliable D call. The TCR was taken from a woman younger than 30 in good health and CMV-seronegative. The DNA for the CDR3 is TGTGCCAGCAGCTTCGAGAGGGATCAGCCCCAGCATTTT. This gives the protein CASSFERDQPQHF.